These 24 T cell receptor beta chains came from one sample sequenced in a study of tumor-infiltrating lymphocytes in primary liver carcinoma. Production of TCR beta cDNA used 500 ng total RNA together with a constant-region primer. Three nested multiplex PCR rounds of slightly modified ARM-PCR generated TCR beta libraries. Amplification in the first two PCR rounds was performed using TRBV1-TRBV30 forward primers and a C-beta reverse primer for approximately 10 cycles each. TCRdb used MiXCR to reprocess the multiplex PCR reads, holding one entry per CDR3 protein. The sample includes 99,000 or so distinct CDR3 sequences, over 55% of them seen just once. Starting material for RNA and DNA co-extraction consisted of 20-30 mg of unsorted bulk tissue. The sample consisted of liver tumor tissue from sampling region 5. Subset specified: tumor region T5, tumor centre. Source of these receptors: a woman aged 55-69 years with primary liver carcinoma and hepatitis B virus infection.

The chain couples TRBV11-2 to TRBJ1-2; possibly TRBD1 for D (6 bases). The CDR3 is 13 amino acids. The germline gives CDR1 SGHAT, CDR2 FQNNGV. CDR3 bases: TGTGTCAACAGCTTCGGACAGACGGATGGCTACACCTTC. It specifies CVNSFGQTDGYTF. Based on the CDR3 plus reference TRBV11-2 and TRBJ1-2, the full variable domain is EAGVAQSPRYKIIEKRQSVAFWCNPISGHATLYWYQQILGQGPKLLIQFQNNGVVDDSQLPKDRFSAERLKGVDSTLKIQPAKLEDSAVYLCVNSFGQTDGYTFGSGTRLTVV.

This clonotype has just one count. Likely a read error: the CDR3 ends without its conserved phenylalanine or tryptophan. The chain links TRBV11-2 to TRBJ2-6, with 7 bases identical to TRBD1. Germline V lookup: CDR1 SGHAT, CDR2 FQNNGV. There are 15 residues in the CDR3. This CDR3 is CARSLGGAGANVLTI. The CDR3 DNA reads as TGCGCCAGGAGCTTAGGGGGCGCAGGGGCCAACGTCCTGACTATC.

As to this clonotype: One junction end disagrees with the germline gene, perhaps due to a read error. The rearrangement uses TRBV11-2 and TRBJ2-1; D ambiguous. CDR1 is SGHAT and CDR2 is FQNNGV in the germline V gene. This CDR3 region has 11 residues. CDR3: CGSSFGNEQFF. The DNA for the CDR3 is TGTGGCAGCAGCTTCGGCAATGAGCAGTTCTTC.

In regard to this clonotype: This sequence may be a read error, since a much larger clone differs from it by one base. This rearrangement joins TRBV5-1 to TRBJ2-1; no clear D gene. Trimming removed 4 bases from V and 2 bases from J, with 16 bases in between. CDR3 length: 16 residues. CDR1 SGHRS and CDR2 YFSETQ come from the germline V gene. CDR3: CASSPSSMPPYNEQFF. Here the CDR3 DNA reads TGCGCCAGCAGCCCCAGCTCAATGCCTCCCTACAATGAGCAGTTCTTC.

Here the CDR3 DNA reads TGTGCCAGCACCAAGGGGGTGCCCGAGGTGGGAGAGGCTTTCTTT. Encoded protein: CASTKGVPEVGEAFF. This rearrangement joins TRBV6-5 to TRBJ1-1, with D tentatively TRBD1 (6 bases). CDR1 MNHEY and CDR2 SVGAGI come from the germline V gene. Trimming shortened V by 7 bases and J by 11 bases, and 26 bases separated the two germline ends. CDR3 length equals 15 residues.

The sample holds many counts of this clonotype. The rearrangement uses TRBV5-6 and TRBJ2-5; TRBD1 is a possible D gene (6 bases). V shed 3 bases and J shed 5 bases, with 14 bases lying between them. CDR3 size: 14 residues. Germline CDR1 reads SGHDT; CDR2 reads YYEEEE. In nucleotides, the CDR3 is TGTGCCAGCAGCTCGGACAGTGGCATCGAGACCCAGTACTTC. Translating gives CASSSDSGIETQYF.

The chain recombines TRBV11-2 with TRBJ2-7; D may be TRBD2 (5 bases). CDR3 length: 13 amino acids. Germline-derived CDR1 and CDR2 are SGHAT and FQNNGV. Trimming removed 7 bases from V and 4 bases from J, with 14 bases in between. CDR3 region: CASTFSRGYEQYF. CDR3 sequence (DNA): TGTGCCAGCACCTTCAGTCGGGGATACGAGCAGTACTTC.

About this clonotype: Because the CDR3 is missing its conserved closing phenylalanine or tryptophan, this is likely a read error. CDR3 sequence (DNA): TGTGCCAGCAGCTCACGCTCGGACAGGGGAGCGTACTCTGGAGACACCATATATTAT. Translation gives CASSSRSDRGAYSGDTIYY. The chain uses TRBV11-2 and TRBJ1-3; 9 bases line up with TRBD1. The germline gives CDR1 SGHAT, CDR2 FQNNGV. The CDR3 is 19 residues long.

This chain links TRBV30 with TRBJ2-5; 9 bases align to TRBD1. The V and J ends lost 3 bases and 5 bases, in that order; junction bases with no gene match: 10. CDR1 is GTSNPN and CDR2 is SVGIG in the germline V gene (reference sequence). This CDR3 is built from 15 residues. DNA of the CDR3: TGTGCCTGGAGAGAGGGACAGGGAAGATGGGAGACCCAGTACTTC. Translation: CAWREGQGRWETQYF.

The chain is built from TRBV28 and TRBJ1-1, with D perhaps TRBD1 (5 bases). The CDR3 is made up of 14 amino acids. Germline CDR1 and CDR2: MDHEN and SYDVKM. V lost 5 bases to trimming and J lost 3 bases, with 13 bases between them. This CDR3 is CASSPRGGHTEAFF. The CDR3 DNA reads TGTGCCAGCAGTCCTCGGGGGGGTCACACTGAAGCTTTCTTT.

A note on this clonotype: In this CDR3 the conserved last residue, phenylalanine or tryptophan, is missing, so a read error is likely. V usage is TRBV6-5 and J usage is TRBJ2-1; no reliable D call. In germline, CDR1 is MNHEY, CDR2 SVGAGI. CDR3 length equals 14 residues. The CDR3 DNA is TGTGCCAGCGGTTACTCCCCTAGTACTAATGAGCAGTTCTTA. This gives the protein CASGYSPSTNEQFL.

Remarks on this clonotype: The junction and the germline gene differ at one end; a read error may be behind it. The chain carries TRBV6-2 or TRBV6-3 and TRBJ2-2, with a weak D call TRBD2 (6 bases). Germline loops: CDR1 MNHEY, CDR2 SVGEGT. The CDR3 has 14 amino acids. The CDR3 DNA follows: TGTGCCGGTGGCGGGGTACTGAACACCGGAGAGCTGCTTTTT. Its protein is CAGGGVLNTGELLF.

On this clonotype: This sequence may be a read error, since a much larger clone differs from it by one base. The chain carries TRBV28 and TRBJ1-1; maybe TRBD1 (6 bases). There are 12 residues in the CDR3. Germline loops: CDR1 MDHEN, CDR2 SYDVKM. The V end was cut by 9 bases, the J end by 5 bases, with 13 bases between. For the CDR3, the DNA is TGTGCCAGTTACACAGGGTGGACTGAAGCTTTCTTT. This translates into CASYTGWTEAFF.

This chain connects TRBV5-1 to TRBJ1-1; no definite D call. The CDR3 is 13 amino acids. Looked up from germline, CDR1 is SGHRS and CDR2 is YFSETQ. Between the trimmed V and J ends, which lost 0 bases and 5 bases, there was a span of 8 bases. The CDR3 spells CASSLASWTEAFF. The CDR3 DNA is TGCGCCAGCAGCTTGGCATCGTGGACTGAAGCTTTCTTT. The full variable domain, with the rest looked up from reference TRBV5-1 and TRBJ1-1, is KAGVTQTPRYLIKTRGQQVTLSCSPISGHRSVSWYQQTPGQGLQFLFEYFSETQRNKGNFPGRFSGRQFSNSRSEMNVSTLELGDSALYLCASSLASWTEAFFGQGTRLTVV.

With respect to this clonotype: A much larger clone sits a single nucleotide away, making a read error possible. The chain carries TRBV4-2 and TRBJ2-2; 7 positions match TRBD1. This CDR3 comprises 17 residues. With 2 bases clipped from V and 3 bases from J, the junction kept 9 bases outside the gene matches. Germline V CDR1 and CDR2: LGHNA, YNFKEQ. CDR3 sequence: CASSQRGPGRDTGELFF. Here the CDR3 DNA reads TGTGCCAGCAGCCAAAGGGGGCCAGGGCGGGACACCGGGGAGCTGTTTTTT.

Worth noting for this clonotype: At one end, the junction sequence differs from germline, possibly due to a read error. The chain combines TRBV5-5 with TRBJ1-2; TRBD1 matches 8 bases. Germline CDR1 is SGHKS and CDR2 is YYEKEE (reference sequence). The CDR3 has 15 amino acids. The CDR3 loop is CAISWDRRVNYGYTF. The CDR3 DNA reads TGTGCCATCAGCTGGGACAGGAGAGTTAACTACGGCTACACCTTC.

As regards this clonotype: Germline is not matched at one junction end, which may reflect a read error. This sequence joins TRBV11-3 and TRBJ2-3, with 8 bases identical to TRBD2. The germline gives CDR1 SGHNT, CDR2 YENEEA. CDR3 length: 14 residues. The CDR3 protein is CASSFRTSTDTLYF. The CDR3 bases are TGTGCCAGTAGCTTCAGGACTAGCACAGATACTCTGTATTTT.

This clonotype showed up many times. This rearrangement joins TRBV28 to TRBJ2-2; D may be TRBD1 or TRBD2 (5 bases each). V was trimmed by 4 bases and J by 3 bases, leaving 9 bases between them. CDR3 length: 14 residues. Per the germline V gene, CDR1 is MDHEN and CDR2 is SYDVKM. Written as DNA, the CDR3 is TGTGCCAGCAGTTGGGGACGGTACACCGGGGAGCTGTTTTTT. It codes for CASSWGRYTGELFF.

With respect to this clonotype: Germline and junction disagree at one end, which may indicate a read error. The gene calls are TRBV6-6 and TRBJ1-5; D is undetermined. The CDR3 runs to 15 residues. Germline CDR1 is MNHNY and CDR2 is SVGAGI (reference sequence). CDR3 protein: CVSSYKAPGDQPQHF. In nucleotides, the CDR3 is TGTGTCAGCAGTTATAAGGCGCCGGGTGATCAGCCCCAGCATTTT.

A remark on this clonotype: The CDR3 end shows no conserved phenylalanine or tryptophan, and so a read error is likely. This chain links TRBV12-3 or TRBV12-4 with TRBJ2-7, with no clear D. This CDR3 has 11 residues. In nucleotides, the CDR3 is TGTGGCAGCAGTTTAGGGCGGGAGCAGTACTTG. Amino acid sequence: CGSSLGREQYL.

With respect to this clonotype: The conserved final phenylalanine or tryptophan is absent from the CDR3, which likely points to a read error. The DNA is left out, because the CDR3 cannot be placed on it with certainty; the CDR3 is given as TCRdb lists it. The chain uses TRBV12-3 or TRBV12-4 and TRBJ2-2; TRBD2, as called in the table, went unchecked against the DNA. The CDR3 comprises 16 residues, both ends counted. CDR3 sequence: CASSQGRGSNTGELLL.

The J gene is TRBJ2-1, the V gene TRBV29-1; 9 nucleotides align to TRBD2. The germline V gene encodes CDR1 SQVTM and CDR2 ANQGSEA. The CDR3 loop spans 12 amino acids. CDR3 in DNA: TGCGGCGCTACGACTAGCGGTCATGGGCAGTTCTTC. Translated, it gives CGATTSGHGQFF.

As regards this clonotype: A read error is possible here, since a much larger clone lies one base away. This chain connects TRBV5-4 to TRBJ2-7; the D gene is possibly TRBD2 (6 bases). V shed 6 bases and J shed 0 bases, with 16 bases lying between them. Per germline, CDR1 SGHNT and CDR2 YYREEE (reference sequence). The CDR3 extends over 15 amino acids. CDR3 in DNA: TGTGCCAGCAACCCCCGCGGCGGGGCCTCCTACGAGCAGTACTTC. Its translation: CASNPRGGASYEQYF.

This clonotype has just a few counts. This sequence joins TRBV6-5 and TRBJ2-7; D may match TRBD1 or TRBD2 (5 bases each). The CDR3 is 13 amino acids. Trimming removed 8 bases from V and 7 bases from J, with 18 bases in between. CDR1 and CDR2 (germline): MNHEY, SVGAGI. In nucleotides, the CDR3 is TGTGCCAGCGGTACCATGTTGGGGGATGAGCAGTACTTC. Its translation is CASGTMLGDEQYF.